This T cell receptor (beta chain) was recorded in a study of T cell responses to AZD1222 COVID-19 vaccine. Comments on this clone: Its antigen is unidentified.

Overall study results and limits: After the peak T cell response, and only then, were repertoires sampled. AZD1222 recipients seropositive at baseline numbered only 5 or 6. Clonal diversity was possibly underestimated, and the donors were mostly white British, with more females.

Assay: immunoSEQ multiplex PCR; the TCRdb copy retains only in-frame clones and omits some. The table has over 120,000 clones, about 93% seen once. The germline V gene has CDR1 LNHDA and CDR2 SQIVND (reference sequence). J was trimmed by 3 bases and V by 8 bases; bases with no gene match: 8. This CDR3 has 15 residues. The material was peripheral blood, obtained on day 0 of AZD1222 vaccination. The TCR originated in an adult in good health. The chain has TRBV19 and TRBJ2-3; 10 bases are a match to TRBD2. The CDR3 DNA reads TGTGCCAGTGGGGCTAATAGCGGGAGGACAGATACGCAGTATTTT. Translating it yields CASGANSGRTDTQYF.